A single T cell receptor beta chain is shown here with its context. What this receptor recognizes is not known. Base quality data are lacking; no much larger clone is found one base away. Trimming at the junction amounts to 4 bases on V and 0 bases on J, and the germline ends lie 6 bases apart. From the cysteine through the phenylalanine, the CDR3 covers 12 amino acids. Only the CDR3 portion is preserved as DNA: 36 bases, with reading frame beginning at the first base. The germline V gene specifies SQVTM as CDR1 and ANQGSEA as CDR2. Genomic DNA was isolated from the sorted cells so that the TCRbeta CDR3 region could be sequenced. The immunoSEQ Assay was used to sequence the TCRbeta CDR3 regions. The immuneACCESS repertoire file appears here via TCRdb, limited to in-frame rearrangements. These files lack a portion of the clones; in checked studies, under half of the deficit traces to unresolved V genes, and the cause of the others is not known. Recorded for this sample are tens of thousands of clones; around nine tenths of them occurred a single time. The biggest ten clones account for 0.6% to 0.8% of the sample.

The trial excluded patients who had a history of autoimmune disease or who were on systemic immunosuppression. In every dose cohort, peripheral blood was drawn for TCR sequencing at baseline, cycle 4 day 1, and cycle 7 day 1. Samples were obtained from an open-label, multicenter, first-in-human phase I dose-escalation trial of ivuxolimab. Adults with locally advanced or metastatic head and neck squamous cell, hepatocellular, melanoma or renal cell carcinoma were enrolled in the trial. Before TCR sequencing, CD4+ and CD8+ T cells were separately sorted from peripheral blood. This sample stems from a study of OX40 agonist ivuxolimab in advanced cancers. Background on the whole study: Ivuxolimab was an agonistic, fully human IgG2 monoclonal antibody directed against OX40 (CD134), a costimulatory receptor. Intravenous ivuxolimab was administered to patients every 2 weeks at six dose levels: 0.01, 0.1, 0.3, 1.5, 3 and 10 mg/kg. Among the roughly 50 dose-escalation patients, 19 had hepatocellular carcinoma, approximately 15 melanoma, 9 renal cell carcinoma and 9 head and neck cancer. A male proportion of about 79% and a mean age of roughly 55 years, ranging from about 23 to 79, were recorded for the dose-escalation cohort. Prior anti-PD-1, anti-PD-L1 or anti-CTLA-4 therapy was permitted, and 40% to 50% of dose-escalation patients had received checkpoint inhibitors. Partial responses were achieved by three dose-escalation patients, of whom one had hepatocellular carcinoma and two had cutaneous melanoma. Peripheral TCRbeta sequencing was intended to test whether TCR sequence diversity was altered and clonal T-cell expansion was caused by ivuxolimab. The paper reports the monotherapy dose-escalation portion (N = 52 patients) of the phase I ivuxolimab trial. On the study overall, not on this receptor specifically: In the 0.1-3.0 mg/kg groups, partial responders had among the lowest normalized peripheral clonal expansion, particularly in CD8+ T cells. The antigen specificity of the peripheral T cells that underwent clonal expansion was not determined. Clonal expansion of both CD4+ and CD8+ blood T cells was observed from baseline to week 6 at doses 0.1 to 3.0 mg/kg. After ivuxolimab, expanded clones were on average more numerous among CD8+ T cells than among CD4+ T cells. Low levels of normalized T-cell clonal expansion were also seen in some patients who did not respond.

The sequencing here drew on CD4+ or CD8+ T cells sorted from blood, taken in a trial of the OX40 agonist ivuxolimab. This clonotype originated in an adult with an advanced solid tumor such as melanoma, head and neck, liver or kidney cancer. The chain couples TRBV29-1 to TRBJ1-2; the D gene assignment is ambiguous. The encoded CDR3 is CSVGLANYGYTF. The DNA reads as follows: TGCAGCGTTGGGTTAGCTAACTATGGCTACACCTTC.